The rows below give T cell receptor beta chains drawn from one sample of a study of blood T cell repertoires in COVID-19. TCRdb keeps only in-frame clones here, not all; method: immunoSEQ multiplex PCR. This table holds around 200,000 clones, roughly 90% found once. The specimen was PBMCs or T cells enriched from blood (not recorded which). Receptors originate from a woman in her 30s who had been exposed to COVID-19. Each CDR3 is given with its conserved first and last residue. The D gene is left open where the match is weak. Clone size, where shown, is once, few, many, or a class for clones that have expanded.

TRBV7-2	NA	TRBJ1-1	19	TRBD1	TGTGCCAGCAGCTTAGGGGGACGTGCCGGAAAGTGGGACAGGGGGACAGCTTTCTTT	CASSLGGRAGKWDRGTAFF
TRBV3-1/TRBV3-2	NA	TRBJ2-7	13	TRBD1	TGTGCCAGCAGCTATGACAGGGGTTACGAGCAGTACTTC	CASSYDRGYEQYF
TRBV6-5	NA	TRBJ1-5	15	TRBD1	TGTGCCAGCAGCCTGGGGGACAGGGTAAATCAGCCCCAGCATTTT	CASSLGDRVNQPQHF
TRBV2	NA	TRBJ1-1	15	NA	TGTGCCAGCACCACGCGGGGGGGGCTGGGCACTGAAGCTTTCTTT	CASTTRGGLGTEAFF
TRBV30	NA	TRBJ1-2	16	NA	TGTGCCTGGACTCCGAGTGCCAGGGGATTTTCGAATGGCTACACCTTC	CAWTPSARGFSNGYTF
TRBV5-1	many	TRBJ1-1	14	TRBD1	TGCGCCAGCAGTCTCGGGACAGGGGGCGTGGGGGCTTTCTTT	CASSLGTGGVGAFF
TRBV19	few	TRBJ1-1	13	NA	TGTGCCAGTAGTGAGGAGACGAACACTGAAGCTTTCTTT	CASSEETNTEAFF
TRBV5-1	NA	TRBJ2-3	13	TRBD2	TGCGCCAGCAATGACGGGGGGGCAGATACGCAGTATTTT	CASNDGGADTQYF
TRBV7-2	NA	TRBJ2-5	18	TRBD2	TGTGCCAGCAGCCTCGGGACGCGTGCTAGCGGGGCCTGGGGGACCCAGTACTTC	CASSLGTRASGAWGTQYF
TRBV12-5	NA	TRBJ1-5	19	TRBD1	TGTGCTAGTGGTTTGGTACTAGGGACAGGGGGCGCGAGCAATCAGCCCCAGCATTTT	CASGLVLGTGGASNQPQHF
TRBV7-9	NA	TRBJ1-3	16	NA	TGTGCCAGCAGCTTAGCGCTGCGGGCTTCTGGAAACACCATATATTTT	CASSLALRASGNTIYF
TRBV15	NA	TRBJ2-5	13	NA	TGTGCCACCAGCGCCAGGTACCAAGAGACCCAGTACTTC	CATSARYQETQYF
TRBV9	NA	TRBJ2-7	17	TRBD2	TGTGCCAGCAGCCCCCTCGCGCGGGGGGGACGCTCGGGGGAGCAGTACTTC	CASSPLARGGRSGEQYF
TRBV10-2	NA	TRBJ1-6	16	TRBD1	TGCGCCAGCACAAGACAGGGAGCCGGCGGTAATTCACCCCTCCACTTT	CASTRQGAGGNSPLHF
TRBV7-9	NA	TRBJ1-1	14	NA	TGTGCCAGCAGCTTAACACAGGAGAACACTGAAGCTTTCTTT	CASSLTQENTEAFF
TRBV2	many	TRBJ1-6	13	NA	TGTGCCAGCCTTACTGGGCCCTTATCACCCCTCCACTTT	CASLTGPLSPLHF
TRBV29-1	NA	TRBJ1-2	17	NA	TGCAGCGTTGAAGCGGTTGACAGTATGACATCTAACTATGGCTACACCTTC	CSVEAVDSMTSNYGYTF
TRBV19	once	TRBJ2-1	16	TRBD2	TGTGCCACCACTCTGTCGGGGGGACGAGCCTACAATGAGCAGTTCTTC	CATTLSGGRAYNEQFF
TRBV7-3	NA	TRBJ2-3	13	NA	TGTGCCAGCAGCCTGGGGCTGGGAGATACGCAGTATTTT	CASSLGLGDTQYF
TRBV30	NA	TRBJ1-2	11	NA	TGTGCCTGGAGTTTGGCCTATGGCTACACCTTC	CAWSLAYGYTF
TRBV18	once	TRBJ2-3	17	TRBD2	TGTGCCAGCTCACCACCTGGCCCTAGCGGGGTGGTAGATACGCAGTATTTT	CASSPPGPSGVVDTQYF
TRBV21-1	once	TRBJ2-5	12	NA	TGTGCCAGCAGCAAAGCGCCCAGGTCCCAGTACTTC	CASSKAPRSQYF
TRBV6-5	NA	TRBJ1-5	15	TRBD1	TGTGCCAGCAGAGCTCAGGGGGCAGGCAATCAGCCCCAGCATTTT	CASRAQGAGNQPQHF
TRBV7-3	NA	TRBJ1-1	15	NA	TGTGCCAGCAGCCAAACGCCACTCCTGAACACTGAAGCTTTCTTT	CASSQTPLLNTEAFF
TRBV29-1	NA	TRBJ2-2	11	NA	TGCAGCGTTGAAGATTTAGGGGAGCTGTTTTTT	CSVEDLGELFF
TRBV6-5	few	TRBJ2-1	13	TRBD1	TGTGCCAGCAGAGGACAGGGGCGAGTTGAGCAGTTCTTC	CASRGQGRVEQFF
TRBV5-5	NA	TRBJ1-5	15	NA	TGTGCCAGCAGCAAACAGGTTGGGATGGGTCAGCCCCAGCATTTT	CASSKQVGMGQPQHF
TRBV5-8	NA	TRBJ1-2	14	NA	TGTGCCAGCAGCTTGGCCCCGGGGGAGGGAGGCTACACCTTC	CASSLAPGEGGYTF
TRBV6-5	once	TRBJ1-4	14	NA	TGTGCCAGCAGTTACTCGTCTGCGGGGGAAAAACTGTTTTTT	CASSYSSAGEKLFF
TRBV2	many	TRBJ1-5	14	TRBD1	TGTGCCAGCAGTGGGGGGCAGGGGGATCAGCCCCAGCATTTT	CASSGGQGDQPQHF
TRBV11-3	NA	TRBJ2-7	16	TRBD2	TGTGCCAGCAGCCCACGCCTAGCGGGGGGGCTCTACGAGCAGTACTTC	CASSPRLAGGLYEQYF
TRBV30	NA	TRBJ2-5	12	NA	TGTGCCTGGAAAGGGCAGGGAGGGACCCAGTACTTC	CAWKGQGGTQYF
TRBV7-2	few	TRBJ1-5	15	NA	TGTGCCAGCAGCTTAGCACAGGGCCTCAATCAGCCCCAGCATTTT	CASSLAQGLNQPQHF
TRBV27	NA	TRBJ2-7	18	TRBD1	TGTGCCAGCAGTTCCGACAGGGGGCTGATTGTGTCGGGGTACGAGCAGTACTTC	CASSSDRGLIVSGYEQYF
TRBV29-1	NA	TRBJ1-2	12	TRBD1	TGCAGCGTTATGCAGGGGGTCTATGGCTACACCTTC	CSVMQGVYGYTF
TRBV3-1/TRBV3-2	NA	TRBJ1-2	16	NA	TGTGCCAGCAGCCGAAACCGAGAGGGAGCTAACTATGGCTACACCTTC	CASSRNREGANYGYTF
TRBV19	NA	TRBJ1-2	14	NA	TGTGCCAGTAGTATTAGGAGTAGGAACTATGGCTACACCTTC	CASSIRSRNYGYTF
TRBV11-3	NA	TRBJ1-1	17	TRBD1	TGTGCCAGCAGCTTTAGTCTGGGGACAGACCTGAACACTGAAGCTTTCTTT	CASSFSLGTDLNTEAFF
TRBV18	NA	TRBJ2-7	14	NA	TGTGCCAGCTCATTGGCAGGGAACCCCTACGAGCAGTACTTC	CASSLAGNPYEQYF
TRBV7-2	NA	TRBJ1-4	13	NA	TGTGCCAGCAGCTTAGTCCGTTCGGGTGGACTGTTTTTT	CASSLVRSGGLFF
TRBV6-5	NA	TRBJ2-7	13	TRBD1	TGTGCCACCGCGACAGGGGGCTCCTACGAGCAGTACTTC	CATATGGSYEQYF
TRBV6-5	NA	TRBJ1-6	13	NA	TGTGCCAGCAGGCCGGGACATGGATCACCCCTCCACTTT	CASRPGHGSPLHF
TRBV2	NA	TRBJ1-1	10	TRBD1	TGTGCCAGCAGGGACAGGAAAAGAAGTTTT	CASRDRKRSF
TRBV12-3/TRBV12-4	NA	TRBJ1-1	13	NA	TGTGCCAGCAGCACCAGGGCAGGCACTGAAGCTTTCTTT	CASSTRAGTEAFF
TRBV19	NA	TRBJ1-5	14	NA	TGTGCCAGCCGCACAGATTATAGCAATCAGCCCCAGCATTTT	CASRTDYSNQPQHF
TRBV18	NA	TRBJ1-4	17	NA	TGTGCCAGCTCACCACTATTCTCCGGGACTTCGGGTGGAAAACTGTTTTTT	CASSPLFSGTSGGKLFF
TRBV3-1/TRBV3-2	NA	TRBJ1-3	16	NA	TGTGCCAGCAGCCAAGATGCCTGGACATACGGAAACACCATATATTTT	CASSQDAWTYGNTIYF
TRBV6-5	NA	TRBJ2-4	13	TRBD1	TGTGCCAGCAGAGGCGTAGGGGGCGACATTCAGTACTTC	CASRGVGGDIQYF
TRBV29-1	few	TRBJ1-2	14	TRBD1	TGCAGCGAAACTACGCCGGGACAGGGAGATGGCTACACCTTC	CSETTPGQGDGYTF
TRBV10-2	few	TRBJ1-1	14	NA	TGCGCCAGCAGACCTCGGGGTATGAACACTGAAGCTTTCTTT	CASRPRGMNTEAFF
TRBV29-1	NA	TRBJ1-4	15	TRBD1	TGCAGCGTTCCTGGGACAGGGACAACTAATGAAAAACTGTTTTTT	CSVPGTGTTNEKLFF
TRBV5-1	NA	TRBJ1-2	14	NA	TGCGCCAGCAGCTTGGAAGGCGGGAAATTAGGCTACACCTTC	CASSLEGGKLGYTF
TRBV24-1	NA	TRBJ2-1	16	NA	TGTGCCACCAGTGATTTGGACTCGAGCTCCTACAATGAGCAGTTCTTC	CATSDLDSSSYNEQFF
TRBV7-8	NA	TRBJ2-2	16	NA	TGTGCCAGCAACACACTCGGGGCGGGAATGTCCGGGGAGCTGTTTTTT	CASNTLGAGMSGELFF
TRBV7-2	NA	TRBJ1-1	13	NA	TGTGCCAGCAGCTTAGAGCCGAACACTGAAGCTTTCTTT	CASSLEPNTEAFF
TRBV21-1	NA	TRBJ1-5	16	NA	TGTGCCAGCAGCAAAGAAGGCGGATATAGCAATCAGCCCCAGCATTTT	CASSKEGGYSNQPQHF
TRBV6-5	NA	TRBJ2-7	14	TRBD1	TGTGCCAGCAGTATACGACAGGGTACGGGCGAGCAGTACTTC	CASSIRQGTGEQYF
TRBV29-1	NA	TRBJ2-7	13	TRBD1	TGCAGCGCCCAGGGACAGGGAACCTACGAGCAGTACTTC	CSAQGQGTYEQYF